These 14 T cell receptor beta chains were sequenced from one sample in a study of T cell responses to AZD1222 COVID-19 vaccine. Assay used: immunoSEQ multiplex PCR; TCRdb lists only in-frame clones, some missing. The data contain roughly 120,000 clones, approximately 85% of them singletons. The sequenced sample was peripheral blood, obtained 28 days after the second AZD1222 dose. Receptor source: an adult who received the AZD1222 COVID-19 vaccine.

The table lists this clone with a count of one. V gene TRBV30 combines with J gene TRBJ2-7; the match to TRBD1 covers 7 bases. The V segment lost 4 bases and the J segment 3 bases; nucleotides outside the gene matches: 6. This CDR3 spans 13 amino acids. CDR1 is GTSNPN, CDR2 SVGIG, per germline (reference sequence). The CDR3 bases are TGTGCCTGGAATAGGGGACAGTTCTACGAGCAGTACTTC. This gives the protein CAWNRGQFYEQYF.

The CDR3 DNA reads as TGCGCCAGCAGCTTGGGCGCGGGGGGGCCCCAAGAGACCCAGTACTTC. This encodes CASSLGAGGPQETQYF. This sequence joins TRBV5-1 and TRBJ2-5; 9 nucleotides align to TRBD2. This CDR3 has 16 amino acids. The trim removed 0 bases at V and 1 base at J, leaving 4 bases unmatched. Germline V gene lookup returns CDR1 SGHRS and CDR2 YFSETQ.

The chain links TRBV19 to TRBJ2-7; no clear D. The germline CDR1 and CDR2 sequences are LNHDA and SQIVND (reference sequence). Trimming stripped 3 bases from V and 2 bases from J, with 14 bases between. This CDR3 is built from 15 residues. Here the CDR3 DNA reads TGTGCCAGTAGTATTAATGGGGTCGACCCCTACGAGCAGTACTTC. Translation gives CASSINGVDPYEQYF.

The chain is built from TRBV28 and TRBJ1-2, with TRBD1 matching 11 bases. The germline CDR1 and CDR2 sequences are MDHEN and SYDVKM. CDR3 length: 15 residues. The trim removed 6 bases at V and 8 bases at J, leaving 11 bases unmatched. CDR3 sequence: CASRTPGQGVQGYTF. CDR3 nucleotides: TGTGCCAGCAGAACACCGGGACAGGGGGTGCAAGGCTACACCTTC.

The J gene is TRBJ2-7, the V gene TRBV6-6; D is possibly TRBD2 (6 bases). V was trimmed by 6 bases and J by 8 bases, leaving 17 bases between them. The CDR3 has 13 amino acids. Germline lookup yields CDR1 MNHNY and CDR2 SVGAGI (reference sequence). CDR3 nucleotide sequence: TGTGCCAGCAGCCCAACAGGCGGGACTCAGCAGTACTTC. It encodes CASSPTGGTQQYF.

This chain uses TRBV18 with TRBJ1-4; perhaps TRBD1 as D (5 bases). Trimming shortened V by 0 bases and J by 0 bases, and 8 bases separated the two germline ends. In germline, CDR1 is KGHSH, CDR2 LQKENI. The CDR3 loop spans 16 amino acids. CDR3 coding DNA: TGTGCCAGCTCACCACCGGGGGGAACAACTAATGAAAAACTGTTTTTT. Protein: CASSPPGGTTNEKLFF.

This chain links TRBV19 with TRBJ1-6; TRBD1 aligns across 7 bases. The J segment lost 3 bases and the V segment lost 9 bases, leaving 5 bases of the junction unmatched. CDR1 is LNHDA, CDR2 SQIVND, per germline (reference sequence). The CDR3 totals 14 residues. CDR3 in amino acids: CASKGTDYNSPLHF. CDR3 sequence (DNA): TGTGCCAGCAAAGGGACAGACTATAATTCACCCCTCCACTTT.

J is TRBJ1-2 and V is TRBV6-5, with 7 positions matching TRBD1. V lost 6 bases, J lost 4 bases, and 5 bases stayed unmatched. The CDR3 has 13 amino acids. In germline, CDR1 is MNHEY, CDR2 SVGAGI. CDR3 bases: TGTGCCAGCAGACCCGGGACAGCCTATGGCTACACCTTC. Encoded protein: CASRPGTAYGYTF.

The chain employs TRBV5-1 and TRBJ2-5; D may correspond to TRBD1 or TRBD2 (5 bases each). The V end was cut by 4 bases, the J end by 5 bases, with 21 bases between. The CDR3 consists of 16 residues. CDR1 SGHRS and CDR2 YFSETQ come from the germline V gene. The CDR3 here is CASSPGTADILETQYF. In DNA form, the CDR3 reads TGCGCCAGCAGCCCGGGGACCGCCGACATACTGGAGACCCAGTACTTC.

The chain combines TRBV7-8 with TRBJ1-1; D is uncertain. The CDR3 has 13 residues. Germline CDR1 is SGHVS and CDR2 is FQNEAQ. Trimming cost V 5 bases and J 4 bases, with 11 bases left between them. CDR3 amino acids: CASSPRASTEAFF. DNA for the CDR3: TGTGCCAGCAGCCCCCGGGCGAGCACTGAAGCTTTCTTT.

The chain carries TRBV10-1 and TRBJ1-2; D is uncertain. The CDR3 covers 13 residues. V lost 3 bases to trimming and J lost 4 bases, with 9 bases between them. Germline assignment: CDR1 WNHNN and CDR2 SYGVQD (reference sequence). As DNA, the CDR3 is TGCGCCAGCAGTGAATCGTCAGCCTATGGCTACACCTTC. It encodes CASSESSAYGYTF.

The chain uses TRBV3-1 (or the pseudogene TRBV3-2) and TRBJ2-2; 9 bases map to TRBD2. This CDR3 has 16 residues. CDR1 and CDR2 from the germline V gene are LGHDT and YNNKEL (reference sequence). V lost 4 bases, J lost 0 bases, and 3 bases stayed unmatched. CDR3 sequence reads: CASSPSGDANTGELFF. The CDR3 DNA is TGTGCCAGCAGCCCTAGCGGGGACGCGAACACCGGGGAGCTGTTTTTT.

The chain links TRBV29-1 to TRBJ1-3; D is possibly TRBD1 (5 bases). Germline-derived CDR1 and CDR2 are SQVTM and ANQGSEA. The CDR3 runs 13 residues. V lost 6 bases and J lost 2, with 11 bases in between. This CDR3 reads CSVAPGAGNTIYF. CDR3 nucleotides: TGCAGCGTCGCTCCGGGGGCTGGAAACACCATATATTTT.

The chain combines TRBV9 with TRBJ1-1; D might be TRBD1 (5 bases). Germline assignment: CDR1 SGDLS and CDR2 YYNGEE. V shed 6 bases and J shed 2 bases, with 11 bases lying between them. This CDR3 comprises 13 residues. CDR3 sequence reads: CASNAGGNTEAFF. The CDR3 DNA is TGTGCCAGCAACGCGGGGGGTAACACTGAAGCTTTCTTT.